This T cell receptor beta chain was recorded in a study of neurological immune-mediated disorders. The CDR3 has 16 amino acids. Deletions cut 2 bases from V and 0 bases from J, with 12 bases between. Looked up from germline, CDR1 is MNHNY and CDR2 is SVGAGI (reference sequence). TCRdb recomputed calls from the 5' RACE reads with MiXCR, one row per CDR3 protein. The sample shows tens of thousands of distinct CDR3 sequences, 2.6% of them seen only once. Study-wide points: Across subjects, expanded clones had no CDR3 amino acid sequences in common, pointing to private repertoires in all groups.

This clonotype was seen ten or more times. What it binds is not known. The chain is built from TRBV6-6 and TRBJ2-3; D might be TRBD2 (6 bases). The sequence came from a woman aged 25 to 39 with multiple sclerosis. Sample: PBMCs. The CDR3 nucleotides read TGTGCCAGCAGTTACGGGACTGCCACTAGCACAGATACGCAGTATTTT. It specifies CASSYGTATSTDTQYF.